These 17 T cell receptor beta chains were sequenced from one sample in a study of blood T cell repertoires in COVID-19. Data came from immunoSEQ multiplex PCR; TCRdb stores just in-frame clones and leaves some out. The data contain 45,000 to 65,000 clones, more than 80% of them singletons. The sequenced sample consisted of peripheral blood. The source is a human donor in a cohort sampled during active COVID-19.

The CDR3 protein is CASSQPGQGSEQYF. The CDR3 DNA sequence: TGTGCCAGCAGCCAACCGGGACAGGGGTCCGAGCAGTACTTC. V and J are TRBV14 and TRBJ2-7, with 10 positions matching TRBD1. V trimming: 2 bases; J trimming: 6 bases; junction bases outside the gene matches: 4. From germline, CDR1 is SGHDN and CDR2 FVKESK. The CDR3 covers 14 residues.

CDR3 coding DNA: TGTGCCTGGAGTACAGATAGCGGGGGGGCCAATGAGCAGTTCTTC. Amino acids: CAWSTDSGGANEQFF. This sequence joins TRBV30 and TRBJ2-1; 11 bases are shared with TRBD2. V was pared by 2 bases and J by 6 bases, with 6 bases of the junction left unmatched. The germline V gene encodes CDR1 GTSNPN and CDR2 SVGIG (reference sequence). The CDR3 covers 15 residues.

V usage is TRBV4-1 and J usage is TRBJ2-3; maybe TRBD2 (5 bases). The V end lost 6 bases, the J end lost 0 bases, and 10 bases lay between the germline ends. Per germline, CDR1 MGHRA and CDR2 YSYEKL. The CDR3 runs 14 residues. The CDR3 region has the DNA TGCGCCAGCAGTCGGGAACCAAGCACAGATACGCAGTATTTT. Its protein is CASSREPSTDTQYF.

The chain carries TRBV2 and TRBJ2-1; D gene ambiguous. The CDR3 is made up of 14 amino acids. The V end was cut by 2 bases, the J end by 6 bases, with 11 bases between. Germline V CDR1 and CDR2: SNHLY, FYNNEI. CDR3 region: CASSERTNLNEQFF. CDR3 DNA: TGTGCCAGCAGTGAAAGAACTAACCTCAATGAGCAGTTCTTC.

This rearrangement joins TRBV4-1 to TRBJ1-6; 8 bases match TRBD1. The CDR3 sequence is 17 residues long. Germline trimming cut 1 base from V and 7 bases from J; bases unmatched to any gene: 9. Germline V CDR1 and CDR2: MGHRA, YSYEKL. The CDR3 protein is CASSQASGQGTNSPLHF. In DNA, the CDR3 is TGCGCCAGCAGCCAAGCCAGTGGACAGGGAACGAATTCACCCCTCCACTTT.

J is TRBJ2-2 and V is TRBV29-1; 7 bases agree with TRBD2. V lost 6 bases to trimming and J lost 6 bases; unmatched junction nucleotides: 13. CDR3 length: 15 residues. Germline assignment: CDR1 SQVTM and CDR2 ANQGSEA. This CDR3 reads CSVVGGMKGAGELFF. The CDR3 nucleotides read TGCAGCGTGGTGGGGGGGATGAAGGGCGCCGGGGAGCTGTTTTTT.

The chain carries TRBV6-5 and TRBJ2-7, with 7 bases aligning to TRBD1. Trimming took 3 bases from V and 11 from J; bases not matched to a gene: 10. The CDR3 runs 13 residues. Germline loops: CDR1 MNHEY, CDR2 SVGAGI. The CDR3 coding sequence is TGTGCCAGCAGTTATCCCGACAGGGTAAAGGAGTACTTC. This encodes CASSYPDRVKEYF.

The rearrangement joins TRBV7-9 to TRBJ1-5; 9 bases align to TRBD1. With 5 bases clipped from V and 0 bases from J, the junction kept 2 bases outside the gene matches. Germline loops: CDR1 SEHNR, CDR2 FQNEAQ (reference sequence). The CDR3 is made up of 15 amino acids. The CDR3 sequence is CASSRQGDSNQPQHF. Written as DNA, the CDR3 is TGTGCCAGCAGCAGACAGGGGGATAGCAATCAGCCCCAGCATTTT.

This clone was counted between two and nine times. This chain uses TRBV7-2 with TRBJ2-3; possibly TRBD2 for D (5 bases). The V gene lost 1 base and the J gene lost 7 bases, with 12 bases spanning the gap. The CDR3 consists of 14 residues. CDR1 is SGHTA and CDR2 is FQGNSA in the germline V gene. The CDR3 is CASSLGPGVNTQYF. CDR3 coding DNA: TGTGCCAGCAGCTTAGGCCCCGGGGTAAATACGCAGTATTTT.

The rearrangement uses TRBV4-3 and TRBJ1-2, with D tentatively TRBD1 (6 bases). CDR3 size: 16 residues. Between the trimmed V and J ends, which lost 0 bases and 2 bases, there was a span of 13 bases. Germline CDR1 and CDR2: LGHNA and YSLEER. The CDR3 reads CASSQDWNRVNYGYTF. The CDR3 bases are TGCGCCAGCAGCCAAGATTGGAACAGGGTAAACTATGGCTACACCTTC.

For the CDR3, the DNA is TGTGCCAGCAGGGGGGGACAGCTGTTAGCCAAAAACATTCAGTACTTC. Its protein is CASRGGQLLAKNIQYF. The rearrangement uses TRBV28 and TRBJ2-4, with a tentative D call TRBD1 (7 bases). Per the germline V gene, CDR1 is MDHEN and CDR2 is SYDVKM. The CDR3 has 16 residues. Between the trimmed V and J ends, which lost 6 bases and 0 bases, there was a span of 15 bases. Using reference TRBV28 and TRBJ2-4 for the parts outside the CDR3, the full variable domain is DVKVTQSSRYLVKRTGEKVFLECVQDMDHENMFWYRQDPGLGLRLIYFSYDVKMKEKGDIPEGYSVSREKKERFSLILESASTNQTSMYLCASRGGQLLAKNIQYFGAGTRLSVL.

The chain couples TRBV18 to TRBJ1-5, with 9 nucleotides matching TRBD1. Germline values: CDR1 KGHSH, CDR2 LQKENI. This CDR3 has 16 residues. After removal of 0 bases from V and 6 bases from J, the junction contained 6 bases not matched to a gene. DNA for the CDR3: TGTGCCAGCTCACCACCGAACAGGGGGCCGGTTCAGCCCCAGCATTTT. Translating gives CASSPPNRGPVQPQHF.

The gene calls are TRBV6-2 or TRBV6-3 and TRBJ1-5; tentative D call: TRBD1 (6 bases). Trimming removed 5 bases from V and 7 bases from J, with 15 bases in between. CDR1 MNHEY and CDR2 SVGEGT come from the germline V gene. The CDR3 is 14 residues long. CDR3 sequence: CASSLGTLGQPQHF. CDR3 DNA: TGTGCCAGCAGTCTCGGGACACTGGGGCAGCCCCAGCATTTT.

The table lists this clone with a count of one. The chain uses TRBV27 and TRBJ1-6; D may be TRBD1 (5 bases). This CDR3 has 14 residues. V lost 6 bases and J lost 6, with 12 bases in between. Germline V gene data show CDR1 as MNHEY and CDR2 as SMNVEV (reference sequence). CDR3 amino acids: CASRGRISNSPLHF. As DNA, the CDR3 is TGTGCCAGCAGGGGGCGGATAAGTAATTCACCCCTCCACTTT.

This chain joins TRBV7-2 and TRBJ2-7; 7 bases line up with TRBD2. CDR1 SGHTA and CDR2 FQGNSA come from the germline V gene. Trimming removed 0 bases from V and 2 bases from J; junction bases left unmatched: 7. CDR3 size: 16 residues. The CDR3 here is CASSLAGGDPPYEQYF. The CDR3 DNA sequence: TGTGCCAGCAGCTTAGCGGGGGGGGACCCACCCTACGAGCAGTACTTC.

The sample holds a few counts of this clone. This chain uses TRBV11-1 with TRBJ1-5, with D possibly TRBD1 on 6 matching bases. Between the trimmed V and J ends, which lost 1 base and 6 bases, there was a span of 13 bases. The germline gives CDR1 SGHAT, CDR2 FQDESV (reference sequence). The CDR3 has 15 amino acids. CDR3 amino acids: CASSLGLGAGQPQHF. CDR3 bases: TGTGCCAGCAGCTTAGGGCTGGGGGCTGGTCAGCCCCAGCATTTT.

J is TRBJ2-7 and V is TRBV20-1; no definite D call. The V and J ends lost 4 bases and 3 bases respectively, with 7 bases between them. The V gene's germline CDR1 is DFQATT and CDR2 SNEGSKA (reference sequence). CDR3 length: 11 residues. The chain's CDR3 is CSAKYNYEQYF. The CDR3 region has the DNA TGCAGTGCTAAGTACAACTACGAGCAGTACTTC.